Listed below are T cell receptor beta chains from one sample, sequenced in a study of cytomegalovirus exposure and HLA in healthy donors. Profiling relied on immunoSEQ multiplex PCR, and the TCRdb table lists in-frame clones only, not all of them. The sample contains over 80,000 clones, approximately 72% of which appear only once. What was sequenced was PBMCs. The receptors were sampled from a female donor in good health and CMV-seropositive. Each CDR3 is given without its conserved first and last residue. The D gene is left open where the match is weak.

D gene	J gene	V gene	CDR3 length	CDR3 protein
TRBD1	TRBJ2-2	TRBV4-3	14	ASSQDETGVHGELF
-	TRBJ1-5	TRBV2	12	ASSGTVSNQPQH
TRBD2	TRBJ2-1	TRBV9	14	ASSRTSGSDYNEQF
TRBD2	TRBJ2-3	TRBV6-4	13	ASSETSGGADTQY
-	TRBJ1-4	TRBV7-6	13	ASSLDGGRDEKLF
-	TRBJ1-5	TRBV19	11	ASSPSTASAQH
-	TRBJ1-5	TRBV4-3	13	ASSQDRGRNQPQH
-	TRBJ1-5	TRBV5-1	13	ASSLDGGGNQPQH
-	TRBJ1-2	TRBV4-3	12	ASSQDFRNYGYT
-	TRBJ2-5	TRBV7-2	11	ASSLNRQETQY
TRBD1	TRBJ2-2	TRBV18	13	ASSPTTGVGGELF
-	TRBJ1-2	TRBV28	14	ASSGGGRTAKYGYT
TRBD1	TRBJ1-1	TRBV5-6	12	ASSAGQGLTEAF
-	TRBJ2-1	TRBV29-1	9	SVELVDEQF
TRBD1	TRBJ1-6	TRBV10-1	17	ASSEPRTGQDLSLTPLH
-	TRBJ1-4	TRBV10-3	12	AISESTGPEKLF
-	TRBJ2-7	TRBV29-1	14	SVEGAPTINSYEQY
TRBD1	TRBJ1-2	TRBV28	12	ASSRPDRVYGYT
TRBD1	TRBJ1-2	TRBV5-1	11	ASSLDRAYGYT
TRBD2	TRBJ2-3	TRBV6-5	14	ASSYRGRQRGDTQY
TRBD1	TRBJ2-4	TRBV15	11	ATSKGQENIQY
-	TRBJ1-5	TRBV19	12	ASSSGGRTQPQH
-	TRBJ1-1	TRBV7-8	12	ASSLGRANTEAF
TRBD2	TRBJ2-5	TRBV7-9	14	ASSLGQLARGETQY
-	TRBJ1-5	TRBV4-3	12	ASSQAYSNQPQH
TRBD1	TRBJ2-7	TRBV5-1	14	ASSLGTGTGDNEQY
TRBD1	TRBJ1-6	TRBV7-2	12	ASSVGQYNSPLH
-	TRBJ1-1	TRBV14	14	ASSSSQGGKNTEAF
-	TRBJ2-1	TRBV28	13	ASSLAGLTMNEQF
-	TRBJ1-3	TRBV9	11	ASTEGAGNTIY
-	TRBJ2-3	TRBV9	12	ASSVEPYTDTQY
-	TRBJ2-7	TRBV29-1	10	SVEGLSYEQY
-	TRBJ1-2	TRBV6-1	11	ASSVSGNYGYT
TRBD1	TRBJ1-1	TRBV7-9	12	ASSLGGTALEAF
-	TRBJ1-5	TRBV4-1	12	ASSQTSVNQPQH
-	TRBJ1-5	TRBV19	11	ASSRVSNQPQH
-	TRBJ2-5	TRBV5-1	12	ASSLGGFEETQY
-	TRBJ2-1	TRBV28	11	ASSLVTYNEQF
-	TRBJ2-7	TRBV6-5	12	ASSYSGSTYEQY
TRBD2	TRBJ2-5	TRBV6-4	15	ASSECRSGLADETQY
-	TRBJ1-1	TRBV5-1	14	ASSLVPGRGGTEAF
-	TRBJ2-1	TRBV7-8	12	ASSSLSSYNEQF
-	TRBJ2-1	TRBV5-1	13	ASALGTQSYNEQF
TRBD2	TRBJ2-1	TRBV7-2	13	ASRWAGLKYNEQF
-	TRBJ1-1	TRBV9	12	ASSAQGLNTEAF
-	TRBJ2-3	TRBV4-3	13	ASSRSGQSTDTQY
TRBD1	TRBJ1-2	TRBV30	12	AWSVMGQGRSYT
-	TRBJ1-5	TRBV6-6	13	ASSYSQGGGQPQH
-	TRBJ1-4	TRBV30	11	AYAGSRNEKLF
TRBD1	TRBJ1-1	TRBV7-9	11	ASSLTGDTEAF
-	TRBJ1-2	TRBV29-1	11	SVEVFDGNGYT
-	TRBJ2-7	TRBV7-9	10	ASRGETYEQY
TRBD2	TRBJ2-1	TRBV18	11	ASSPPTSDEQF
-	TRBJ1-1	TRBV30	11	AWSVRAGTEAF
TRBD1	TRBJ1-2	TRBV9	13	ASSVATGQVYGYT
-	TRBJ2-7	TRBV7-2	15	ASSLSIAAGSSYEQY
TRBD1	TRBJ1-1	TRBV7-2	13	ASSFQTGGYTEAF
-	TRBJ2-1	TRBV27	10	ASSLSATEQF
-	TRBJ1-5	TRBV27	13	ASSVYPGFNQPQH
TRBD1	TRBJ2-7	TRBV2	12	ASRTGQGSYEQY